Sequencing of this T cell receptor beta chain was carried out in a study of T cells in Graves' hyperthyroidism and ophthalmopathy. Study information: The initial diagnosis was the point when peripheral blood was collected, ahead of any treatment. Regarding the study as a whole: Most expanded thyroid clonotypes above 0.001 also appeared in blood.

Authors of the study amplified TCR beta CDR3 regions from RNA transcripts. In the first-round RT-PCR of the TCR CDR3, the HTBI primer set was used. TCRdb re-called the multiplex PCR reads with MiXCR, one entry per CDR3 protein. The profile shows roughly 660,000 distinct CDR3 sequences, 15% to 20% of them singletons. The CDR3 spans 15 residues. Trimming pared 2 bases from V and 8 bases from J, leaving 16 bases between. Germline CDR1 ENHRY, CDR2 SYGVKD. Stable disease denoted Graves' hyperthyroidism without ophthalmopathy progression within 18 months. Diagnoses were made from clinical symptoms, serum measures (thyroxine and TRAb), thyroid ultrasound and orbital computed tomography. This clonotype was found a few times. Its antigen is still unknown.

Sequenced sample: blood. The sequence derives from a man in his fifties or sixties with Graves' hyperthyroidism. J is TRBJ1-3 and V is TRBV10-3; maybe TRBD1 (5 bases). In DNA, the CDR3 is TGTGCCATCAGTGAGCTGACGACCGAGGGGCACACCATATATTTT. Protein product: CAISELTTEGHTIYF.